This record concerns one T cell receptor beta chain sequence. A few counts support this clone. It lacks a known antigen. Base qualities are not provided; no much larger clone lies one nucleotide away. The data originate from a study of cytomegalovirus exposure and HLA in healthy donors (TCRdb year 2017). Broadly, across the study: In an earlier analysis of under 600 of the donors, about 260 Gb of sequence data and 100 million or so unique TCR beta sequences from 150 million to 200 million T cells were reported. Approximately 300 gigabases of sequencing data and roughly 80 million unique TCR sequences made up an early release that covered under 750 HLA-typed donors. Of the roughly 430 genotyped donors, about 84% fell in the genetic ancestry cluster associated with self-reported Caucasian donors. The study was designed to test whether signatures of past pathogen exposure could be identified by cataloging public T cell receptors. The study profiled the T cell repertoires of about 640 subjects by immunosequencing and related them to cytomegalovirus serostatus. Besides the first cohort of more than 650 subjects, a separate validation cohort made up of around 120 different subjects was used. To predict cytomegalovirus infection status, the study combined high-throughput TCR immunosequencing, statistical association of individual TCRs with disease status, and machine learning. A later analysis re-analyzed previously published TCR beta repertoires from 500 to 700 donors and added high-resolution HLA genotyping to study TCR occurrence patterns. Rather than drawing on any new phenotypic data, the later analysis identified candidate immune exposures from TCR beta sequences and the way those sequences occurred across donors. An earlier analysis of approximately 500 of the donors applied high-throughput TCR beta sequencing to assess whether each TCR beta V gene segment acted as functional or pseudogenic. Donor age, sex, ethnicity and CMV serostatus were compiled together with the repertoire data. Genome-wide SNP genotypes for about 60% of the 666 donors were used in a later genetic analysis, which treated that subset as a discovery cohort. All discovery cohort repertoires had been generated on a single sequencing platform. HLA typing covered class I and class II loci at four-digit resolution. Typing coverage varied by locus: roughly 629-640 donors for A, B, C, DRB1 and DQB1; 522 for DQA1; about 570 for DPA1; 450 to 480 for DPB1. Because of strong linkage in the cohort, four or five DR-DQ haplotypes were treated as single units for association and clustering. Among approximately 370 genotyped donors of the cohort, an average of around 220,000 unique TCR beta nucleotide sequences was sequenced per donor, of which roughly 18% were non-productive. On the study overall, not on this receptor specifically: Compared with equally common non-associated chains, HLA-associated TCR beta chains in a later analysis were more clonally expanded and had lower generation probabilities. A further reported finding was that TCR beta sequences accurately predicted the HLA-A and HLA-B alleles for most subjects in the first cohort. In a later analysis, several top co-occurrence clusters were reported to appear linked to parvovirus B19, influenza, CMV and Epstein-Barr virus. A cluster of highly shared sequence variants was judged likely to represent a technical artifact of the sequencing pipeline. In a later genetic analysis, fewer N-insertions in productive TCRs were reported among donors in an Asian-associated ancestry cluster than the roughly 700-donor mean. Broadly in line with IMGT annotations, most TCR beta V segments showed up in productive rearrangements about 90% or about 30% of the time in an earlier analysis of roughly 590 of the donors. In vitro tests confirmed that a few of the cytomegalovirus-associated TCR beta chains recognize cytomegalovirus antigens. Presence/absence analyses assumed roughly uniform sequencing depth across donors, an assumption that may not hold. The study gave a list of under 200 TCR beta chains associated with cytomegalovirus. In both the original and validation cohorts, the classifier was reported to diagnose cytomegalovirus status with high specificity and sensitivity. Because counts were too low, 15 to 20 rarely observed V segments, including chromosome 9 orphons, were excluded from the earlier analysis of several hundred of the donors. Because HLA typing was unavailable for some donors at each locus, only the typed subset was used in association tests. Strong co-occurrence of HLA alleles, especially DR and DQ, made assigning TCR associations to individual alleles difficult. An association between a missense DCLRE1C variant and V-gene and J-gene trimming of TCR beta chains was found in a later genetic analysis and replicated in an independent cohort. Correlated functional status among segregating V segments might reflect linkage disequilibrium, but an unknown experimental factor could not be ruled out. At a false discovery rate of 0.05, a later analysis linked under 20,000 TCR beta sequences to specific HLA alleles. According to a later analysis, TCR association rates differed among HLA loci, with DRB1 alleles showing the most associated TCRs and HLA-C alleles showing the fewest. Some IMGT-functional V segments, including TRBV6-2 and TRBV6-3, could not be distinguished by the 87-base-pair reads and were therefore excluded. Immune exposure information for the cohort was limited to CMV serostatus. In a later analysis, most CMV-associated TCR beta chains were found to appear HLA-restricted, with HLA associations seemingly driven largely by CMV exposure. It was suggested by the authors that the approach could potentially be generalized to other disease states and immunological phenotypes. While some public TCRs were present in many individuals, most TCR sequences turned up only very rarely across donors. Only TCR beta chains were sequenced in this cohort, and the absence of alpha or paired-chain data limited detectable features.

CDR3 length: 15 amino acids, cysteine to phenylalanine. This entry keeps only the CDR3 DNA: 45 bases, framed from base 1. CDR1 and CDR2 (LNHDA, SQIVND) derive from the germline V gene (reference sequence). Cut back by 3 bases and 7 bases, the V and J ends lie 16 bases apart. The cohort comprised several hundred healthy bone marrow donors. At the time of sampling, every cohort member was nominally healthy, though immune exposures that went unrecorded were likely present. The donor tested CMV seronegative and was one of the 352 seronegative cohort members. Each donor provided a peripheral blood sample, and peripheral blood mononuclear cells were used for TCR beta sequencing. Genomic DNA extraction from the blood cell samples was performed with the Qiagen DNeasy Blood Extraction Kit. The library was built by means of the immunoSEQ multiplex PCR assay. For the multiplex PCR, a mixture combining 60 forward primers for TCR Vbeta segments and 13 reverse primers for TCR Jbeta segments was used. Amplification of the CDR3 region of rearranged TCR beta genes was performed with a multiplex PCR assay on genomic DNA. The amplified TCR beta libraries were sequenced on the Illumina HiSeq System as 87-base-pair reads. In the original analysis: A later analysis counted approximately 76 million unique TCR beta chains across the 650 to 700 repertoires, and around 9.9 million of these chains were shared by at least two donors. Raw reads were error-corrected and collapsed into unique sequences by a nearest-neighbor algorithm in which closely related sequences were merged to remove PCR and sequencing errors. Alignment of CDR3 sequences to IMGT reference sequences was used to assign V, D and J gene segments. For a sequence to be retained, at least a six-nucleotide match to both a V gene segment and a J gene segment was required. Rearrangements were called productive when the CDR3 lacked stop codons and stayed in frame with V and J; all others were non-productive. Following IMGT convention, CDR3 was defined as the stretch from the second conserved V-encoded cysteine to the conserved J-encoded phenylalanine. The earlier analysis of fewer than 750 of the donors excluded sequences that lacked an unambiguous match to a single V gene segment. An earlier analysis of fewer than 750 of the donors classified V segments as functional when productive rearrangements were above 56.7% and as segregating when the standard deviation between donors was above 5%. A statistical classification framework was built for diagnosing cytomegalovirus status from the catalog of TCR beta chain sequences. In a later analysis, TCR nucleotide sequences were compared against IMGT/GENE-DB human TR gene sequences so that V and J genes could be assigned. In a later analysis, CDR3 sequences and most-parsimonious VDJ recombination scenarios were assigned using the TCRdist pipeline. In a later analysis, each TCR beta chain was defined by its CDR3 amino acid sequence together with its V-gene family, and reads lacking a unique V-gene family were excluded. A later analysis removed 592 highly shared, low-generation-probability nucleotide sequences to deal with suspected cross-contamination and a sequencing artifact. In a later analysis, a clonal expansion index for each public chain was calculated from normalized within-repertoire ranks of inferred template counts. A later analysis computed generation probabilities with a VDJ recombination model fitted to out-of-frame rearrangements, and checked the results against IGoR. In a later analysis, hypergeometric tests were used to score TCR-TCR, TCR-HLA and TCR-CMV co-occurrence, with a repertoire-size bias correction applied to TCR pairs. To estimate false discovery rates, a later analysis permuted the HLA or CMV assignments 20 times. In a later analysis, co-occurring TCRs were grouped with DBSCAN, and TCRdist sequence similarity was added when clustering was performed within HLA-allele-positive subsets. For co-occurrence clustering, repertoires with fewer than 30,000 or more than 120,000 public chains were excluded, along with roughly 5 repertoires with anomalous nucleotide sharing. What TCRdb holds here is the immuneACCESS table cut down to in-frame rearrangements. Part of the clones is not present; checked against another copy, under half of the missing clones reflect an unresolved V gene, and the others are unexplained. That table supplies the V and J calls and clone size; D and trimming were determined from the DNA. The sample includes about 180,000 clones, with about 81% observed a single time. The biggest ten clones account for under 2.5% of the sample.

Sequencing used PBMCs. The clonotype originates from a woman aged 25 to 45 in good health and CMV-seronegative. The chain is made from TRBV19 and TRBJ1-5; the D region possibly corresponds to TRBD1 (6 bases align). The nucleotides are TGTGCCAGTAGTATTCGGGGGGCAAATCACCAGCCCCAGCATTTT. This codes for CASSIRGANHQPQHF.